Below are 2 T cell receptor beta chains sequenced from a single sample in a study of regulatory T cells in long-lasting Graves disease. Time point noted: newly diagnosed GD, antithyroid drugs for less than 3 months. The TCR library was made from RNA that had been extracted from PBMCs in TRIzol. Through Arm-PCR of CDR3 regions and iRepertoire HTBI primers, TCR beta libraries were built. TCRdb reprocessed the multiplex PCR reads via MiXCR and lists one record per CDR3 protein. The sample yields roughly 420,000 distinct CDR3 sequences, roughly 15% seen once. These data are also associated with another study on T cells in Graves' hyperthyroidism and ophthalmopathy.

Source: peripheral blood mononuclear cells (PBMCs), taken at new diagnosis, from a patient treated with antithyroid drugs. These receptors all stem from a woman aged 18-35 years with Graves disease.

Ten or more counts support this clonotype. The chain is built from TRBV6-1 and TRBJ2-7, with D possibly being TRBD2 (5 bases). Germline assignment: CDR1 MNHNS and CDR2 SASEGT. The CDR3 loop spans 14 amino acids. V shed 6 bases and J shed 3 bases, with 15 bases lying between them. CDR3 sequence: CASSPEVGVYEQYF. The CDR3 DNA reads TGTGCCAGCAGCCCGGAGGTGGGAGTCTACGAGCAGTACTTC.

This clonotype was seen many times. At one end, the junction sequence differs from germline, possibly due to a read error. V usage is TRBV24-1 and J usage is TRBJ2-2, with TRBD2 matching 8 bases. CDR3 size: 14 residues. From germline, CDR1 is KGHDR and CDR2 SFDVKD. The DNA of the CDR3 is TGTGCCACCAGTGGACTAGCGAAGACCGGGGAGCTGTTTTTT. Its translation is CATSGLAKTGELFF.